These 22 T cell receptor beta chains originate from one sample sequenced in a study of cytomegalovirus exposure and HLA in healthy donors. Primers included in the PCR were 60 Vbeta and 13 Jbeta primers. Clones were read by immunoSEQ multiplex PCR, and TCRdb kept only the in-frame ones, dropping some. There are 50,000 to 80,000 clones in the sample; 60% to 80% occur only once, and approximately 4.8% lies in the top ten. The sample taken for sequencing was PBMCs. All receptors come from a male donor in good health and CMV-seropositive.

The CDR3 region has the DNA TGTGCCAGCAGTGTCTGGACAGGGGGCACAGATACGCAGTATTTT. Protein: CASSVWTGGTDTQYF. The chain couples TRBV6-1 to TRBJ2-3; 9 positions match TRBD1. Germline assignment: CDR1 MNHNS and CDR2 SASEGT. This CDR3 has 15 amino acids. The J segment lost 1 base and the V segment lost 4 bases, leaving 3 bases of the junction unmatched.

This clone was seen a handful of times. V usage is TRBV11-1 and J usage is TRBJ1-3; D is ambiguous. CDR3 size: 15 residues. Per germline, CDR1 SGHAT and CDR2 FQDESV (reference sequence). Trimming took 5 bases from V and 0 from J, leaving 11 bases between them. The CDR3 region is CASSADYASGNTIYF. The CDR3, as DNA: TGTGCCAGCAGCGCGGACTACGCCTCTGGAAACACCATATATTTT.

The CDR3 region has the DNA TGTGCCACCAGCAGAGGAAAACAGGGGCCGAACACTGAAGCTTTCTTT. Translated, it gives CATSRGKQGPNTEAFF. J is TRBJ1-1 and V is TRBV15; 7 bases map to TRBD1. V gave up 1 base and J gave up 1 base; unmatched junction bases: 6. CDR1 and CDR2 from the germline V gene are LNHNV and YYDKDF (reference sequence). This CDR3 comprises 16 residues.

V usage is TRBV5-4 and J usage is TRBJ2-3, with 9 bases that match TRBD2. CDR3 length: 16 residues. Looked up from germline, CDR1 is SGHNT and CDR2 is YYREEE (reference sequence). The ends lost 4 bases at V and 2 bases at J; junction bases unmatched: 8. The CDR3 DNA is TGTGCCAGCAGCCGCGGGGGGGCCAGGGACACAGATACGCAGTATTTT. It yields the protein CASSRGGARDTDTQYF.

The rearrangement uses TRBV5-4 and TRBJ2-5, with D possibly matching TRBD2 (6 bases). Trimming left V 1 base short and J 1 base short, with 8 bases between. Germline assignment: CDR1 SGHNT and CDR2 YYREEE (reference sequence). The CDR3 has 14 amino acids. The CDR3 sequence is CASSLRGIQETQYF. CDR3 DNA sequence: TGTGCCAGCAGCTTGCGGGGGATCCAAGAGACCCAGTACTTC.

The V and J genes are TRBV5-1 and TRBJ2-7; a weak D match, TRBD2 (6 bases). Germline V gene data show CDR1 as SGHRS and CDR2 as YFSETQ. V gave up 0 bases and J gave up 0 bases, with 10 bases separating them. The CDR3 consists of 15 residues. CDR3 amino acids: CASSLGEVSSYEQYF. DNA of the CDR3: TGCGCCAGCAGCTTGGGGGAGGTAAGCTCCTACGAGCAGTACTTC.

This chain joins TRBV2 and TRBJ2-3; 7 bases agree with TRBD2. The length of the CDR3 is 15 residues. CDR1 is SNHLY and CDR2 is FYNNEI in the germline V gene. J gave up 2 bases and V 2 bases, and 4 bases lay outside the gene matches. The CDR3 DNA follows: TGTGCCAGCAGTGAATGGAGCGGGGACACAGATACGCAGTATTTT. As protein: CASSEWSGDTDTQYF. Looking up the rest from reference TRBV2 and TRBJ2-3 gives the full variable domain: EPEVTQTPSHQVTQMGQEVILRCVPISNHLYFYWYRQILGQKVEFLVSFYNNEISEKSEIFDDQFSVERPDGSNFTLKIRSTKLEDSAMYFCASSEWSGDTDTQYFGPGTRLTVL.

This clone was observed once. This chain uses TRBV5-5 with TRBJ1-2; tentative D call: TRBD1 (5 bases). This CDR3 has 13 residues. The germline gives CDR1 SGHKS, CDR2 YYEKEE (reference sequence). Trimming pared 3 bases from V and 4 bases from J, leaving 10 bases between. CDR3 DNA sequence: TGTGCCAGCAGCTCGGACGGGGGCTATGGCTACACCTTC. Amino acids: CASSSDGGYGYTF.

CDR3 sequence reads: CASRGIRYSPLHF. The CDR3 DNA sequence: TGTGCCAGCAGGGGGATTAGATATTCACCCCTCCACTTT. The chain links TRBV19 to TRBJ1-6, with TRBD1 matching over 7 bases. V dropped 9 bases and J dropped 8; count of bases not matched to a gene: 7. Per germline, CDR1 LNHDA and CDR2 SQIVND (reference sequence). The CDR3 runs 13 residues.

This chain joins TRBV5-6 and TRBJ2-7; TRBD1 agrees at 10 bases. CDR1 SGHDT and CDR2 YYEEEE come from the germline V gene. This CDR3 is built from 16 residues. V shed 5 bases, J shed 2 bases, and the junction held 10 bases outside the gene matches. The CDR3 DNA reads TGTGCCAGCAGTTCTGTCCCGGGACAGGGGACCTACGAGCAGTACTTC. The encoded protein is CASSSVPGQGTYEQYF.

The chain links TRBV19 to TRBJ1-1, with D maybe TRBD1 (6 bases). Germline CDR1 is LNHDA and CDR2 is SQIVND (reference sequence). Trimming pared 0 bases from V and 5 bases from J, leaving 16 bases between. CDR3 length: 16 residues. CDR3: CASSIDPRGIDTEAFF. As DNA, the CDR3 is TGTGCCAGTAGTATAGATCCAAGGGGGATAGATACTGAAGCTTTCTTT.

This clone showed up just a few times. The rearrangement joins TRBV7-3 to TRBJ1-1; D not certain. This CDR3 comprises 13 residues. Trimming stripped 2 bases from V and 1 base from J, with 5 bases between. In germline, CDR1 is SGHTA, CDR2 FQGTGA. This chain's CDR3 is CASSLQANTEAFF. The CDR3 DNA sequence: TGTGCCAGCAGCTTACAGGCGAACACTGAAGCTTTCTTT.

This clone was found a few times. CDR3 sequence: CAARTGTGLVEQYF. DNA of the CDR3: TGTGCCGCCAGAACCGGGACAGGTCTCGTGGAGCAGTACTTC. This rearrangement joins TRBV2 to TRBJ2-5; TRBD1 matches 8 bases. CDR1 SNHLY and CDR2 FYNNEI come from the germline V gene. Trimming cost V 11 bases and J 11 bases; bases outside gene matches: 19. The CDR3 extends over 14 amino acids.

J is TRBJ1-1 and V is TRBV18, with D tentatively TRBD1 (5 bases). Trimming took off 2 bases at V and 1 base at J, with 14 bases between the two ends. CDR1 is KGHSH and CDR2 is LQKENI in the germline V gene. The CDR3 loop spans 16 amino acids. The CDR3 nucleotides are TGTGCCAGCTCACCAATCGCTGCCGGGGGGAACACTGAAGCTTTCTTT. This sequence encodes CASSPIAAGGNTEAFF. The full variable domain, its missing parts supplied by reference TRBV18 and TRBJ1-1, is NAGVMQNPRHLVRRRGQEARLRCSPMKGHSHVYWYRQLPEEGLKFMVYLQKENIIDESGMPKERFSAEFPKEGPSILRIQQVVRGDSAAYFCASSPIAAGGNTEAFFGQGTRLTVV.

The V call is TRBV2, the J call TRBJ2-2, with D unclear. The CDR3 is made up of 14 amino acids. Germline lookup yields CDR1 SNHLY and CDR2 FYNNEI. Trimming pared 1 base from V and 5 bases from J, leaving 8 bases between. The CDR3 loop is CASSEGRVTGELFF. DNA of the CDR3: TGTGCCAGCAGTGAAGGCCGGGTGACCGGGGAGCTGTTTTTT.

The rearrangement uses TRBV7-6 and TRBJ2-2, with TRBD2 identical over 7 bases. Germline trimming cut 5 bases from V and 4 bases from J; bases unmatched to any gene: 7. Germline CDR1 reads SGHVS; CDR2 reads FNYEAQ. The CDR3 has 15 amino acids. The CDR3 nucleotides are TGTGCCAGCAGCCTCGCGGGGGAGGGCACCGGGGAGCTGTTTTTT. As protein: CASSLAGEGTGELFF.

V and J are TRBV5-6 and TRBJ1-2; 7 positions agree with TRBD1. In germline, CDR1 is SGHDT, CDR2 YYEEEE. CDR3 length equals 16 residues. With V trimmed by 2 bases and J by 1 base, 8 bases remained unmatched. The CDR3 loop reads CASSLYIQGDNYGYTF. The CDR3, as DNA: TGTGCCAGCAGCTTATATATCCAGGGGGATAACTATGGCTACACCTTC.

This sequence joins TRBV5-4 and TRBJ2-2; D gene uncertain. CDR3 length: 19 amino acids. Trimming took 0 bases from V and 1 from J, leaving 19 bases between them. CDR1 is SGHNT and CDR2 is YYREEE in the germline V gene (reference sequence). CDR3 region: CASSLDPVSPSENTGELFF. The CDR3 DNA sequence: TGTGCCAGCAGCTTGGACCCAGTTTCCCCTTCTGAGAACACCGGGGAGCTGTTTTTT.

The chain employs TRBV7-3 and TRBJ2-1; TRBD2 is a possible D gene (7 bases). Trimming took off 0 bases at V and 6 bases at J, with 18 bases between the two ends. The CDR3 has 17 residues. Germline V gene lookup returns CDR1 SGHTA and CDR2 FQGTGA. The CDR3 loop reads CASSLTGGGGASNEQFF. The CDR3 DNA is TGTGCCAGCAGCTTAACGGGTGGAGGGGGGGCCAGCAATGAGCAGTTCTTC.

The chain employs TRBV7-9 and TRBJ2-5; D uncertain. Between the trimmed V and J ends, which lost 3 bases and 0 bases, there was a span of 14 bases. Germline V gene lookup returns CDR1 SEHNR and CDR2 FQNEAQ (reference sequence). This CDR3 has 16 amino acids. The CDR3 DNA follows: TGTGCCAGCAGCTTCCTCGCGGCGGAGTACCAAGAGACCCAGTACTTC. This sequence encodes CASSFLAAEYQETQYF.

The CDR3 here is CASSQGLETGGLIQYF. The CDR3 DNA sequence: TGTGCCAGCAGCCAAGGATTAGAGACAGGGGGATTAATTCAGTACTTC. The rearrangement joins TRBV14 to TRBJ2-4; 9 nucleotides match TRBD1. This CDR3 is 16 amino acids long. Trimming at V came to 1 base and at J to 10 bases, leaving 11 bases not matched to a gene. Looked up from germline, CDR1 is SGHDN and CDR2 is FVKESK. Combining the CDR3 with reference TRBV14 and TRBJ2-4 gives the whole variable domain EAGVTQFPSHSVIEKGQTVTLRCDPISGHDNLYWYRRVMGKEIKFLLHFVKESKQDESGMPNNRFLAERTGGTYSTLKVQPAELEDSGVYFCASSQGLETGGLIQYFGAGTRLSVL.

The chain links TRBV7-2 to TRBJ1-4; tentative D call: TRBD1 (6 bases). V lost 4 bases to trimming and J lost 5 bases, with 23 bases between them. The CDR3 has 18 amino acids. Per the germline V gene, CDR1 is SGHTA and CDR2 is FQGNSA. CDR3 amino acids: CASSSGHRVHSPNEKLFF. Written as DNA, the CDR3 is TGTGCCAGCAGCTCCGGACACAGGGTCCATTCCCCGAATGAAAAACTGTTTTTT. The entire variable domain, with the rest obtained from reference TRBV7-2 and TRBJ1-4, is as follows: GAGVSQSPSNKVTEKGKDVELRCDPISGHTALYWYRQSLGQGLEFLIYFQGNSAPDKSGLPSDRFSAERTGGSVSTLTIQRTQQEDSAVYLCASSSGHRVHSPNEKLFFGSGTQLSVL.